The 8 T cell receptor beta chains below come from one sample, sequenced in a study of low-dose radiotherapy and immunotherapy resistance in tumors. Both TCRalpha and TCRbeta chains were reverse transcribed with V-gene-specific primers. With a constant-region primer and a V-primer adapter, TCRs were subjected to about 20 PCR cycles of amplification. TCRdb analysed the reads with MiXCR anew, one entry per CDR3 protein. The table lists some 85,000 distinct CDR3 sequences, 15% to 20% of them singletons. Time point defined: before trial treatment. The sequenced sample was PBMCs, obtained before treatment. The receptors derive from a male donor with prostate cancer.

This clonotype was seen at least ten times. This rearrangement joins TRBV12-3 or TRBV12-4 to TRBJ1-1, with 7 bases that match TRBD1. V was pared by 3 bases and J by 4 bases, with 5 bases of the junction left unmatched. This CDR3 contains 14 residues. The CDR3 nucleotides read TGTGCCAGCAGTTTGGAGACAGGGCGCACTGAAGCTTTCTTT. It specifies CASSLETGRTEAFF.

This clonotype was counted many times. The DNA of the CDR3 is TGTGCCTGGAGTGATGTGGGGGGCCCGATCGGGGAGCTGTTTTTT. This codes for CAWSDVGGPIGELFF. J is TRBJ2-2 and V is TRBV30; tentatively, D is TRBD1 or TRBD2 (6 bases each). Germline V lookup: CDR1 GTSNPN, CDR2 SVGIG (reference sequence). V gave up 1 base and J gave up 7 bases, with 16 bases separating them. CDR3 size: 15 residues.

This clonotype was picked up many times. This chain uses TRBV18 with TRBJ2-1, with TRBD1 matching over 10 bases. V dropped 2 bases and J dropped 5; count of bases not matched to a gene: 6. The CDR3 totals 16 residues. The germline CDR1 and CDR2 sequences are KGHSH and LQKENI. The CDR3 region has the DNA TGTGCCAGCTCACCAGGATCCGGGACAGGGGACAATGAGCAGTTCTTC. Its protein is CASSPGSGTGDNEQFF.

The sample holds many counts of this clonotype. The chain links TRBV15 to TRBJ2-5, with D unclear. CDR3 length: 12 amino acids. The V and J ends lost 1 base and 6 bases respectively, with 6 bases between them. Germline CDR1 is LNHNV and CDR2 is YYDKDF (reference sequence). The CDR3 sequence is CATSRGSKTQYF. For the CDR3, the DNA is TGTGCCACCAGCAGAGGTTCGAAGACCCAGTACTTC.

This clonotype was picked up many times. J is TRBJ2-7 and V is TRBV29-1; possibly TRBD1 for D (5 bases). Germline-derived CDR1 and CDR2 are SQVTM and ANQGSEA. Trimming removed 0 bases at V and 10 bases at J, with 10 bases between. The CDR3 loop spans 11 amino acids. The CDR3 DNA reads as TGCAGCGTTGAAGATCCCAGGGCTCAGTACTTC. Translation gives CSVEDPRAQYF.

The chain employs TRBV23-1 and TRBJ2-5; TRBD1 agrees at 7 bases. TRBV23-1 is known as an ORF, though its function is uncertain. The CDR3 runs to 15 residues. The V segment lost 0 bases and the J segment 4 bases; nucleotides outside the gene matches: 5. CDR3 sequence reads: CASSQSDRVGETQYF. As DNA, the CDR3 is TGCGCCAGCAGTCAATCTGACAGGGTTGGAGAGACCCAGTACTTC.

The J gene is TRBJ1-1, the V gene TRBV29-1; 9 bases agree with TRBD1. The CDR3 totals 13 residues. The V segment lost 6 bases and the J segment 3 bases; nucleotides outside the gene matches: 5. Germline CDR1 is SQVTM and CDR2 is ANQGSEA. CDR3 sequence (DNA): TGCAGCGTCACCGGGACAGGGTACACTGAAGCTTTCTTT. It translates to CSVTGTGYTEAFF.

In its sample, this clonotype was seen many times. The J gene is TRBJ1-1, the V gene TRBV2; D ambiguous. Between the trimmed V and J ends, which lost 8 bases and 8 bases, there was a span of 12 bases. Per germline, CDR1 SNHLY and CDR2 FYNNEI. This CDR3 contains 11 residues. CDR3 loop: CASFRRLEAFF. CDR3 nucleotides: TGTGCCAGCTTCAGACGATTAGAAGCTTTCTTT.